This TCR beta chain was captured by sequencing in a study of response to subunit inactivated influenza vaccine. The study, taken as a whole, reports: The authors proposed limited new T cell recruitment per seasonal influenza vaccination.

V lost 3 bases to trimming and J lost 4 bases; unmatched junction nucleotides: 3. The length of the CDR3 is 15 residues. Germline V gives CDR1 SQVTM, CDR2 ANQGSEA. The sample holds many counts of this clonotype. Its antigen is unknown. TCRdb recomputed calls from the RT-PCR reads with MiXCR, one row per CDR3 protein. The table includes fewer than 700,000 distinct CDR3 sequences, 10% to 15% detected once. The TCR originated in a man aged 45-65 years who received an inactivated influenza vaccine. The chain links TRBV29-1 to TRBJ2-1; 13 positions agree with TRBD2. Source: PBMCs from blood, taken 45 days after vaccination. CDR3 coding DNA: TGCAGCGTTGACACTAGCGGGAGGGTTTACAATGAGCAGTTCTTC. Encoded protein: CSVDTSGRVYNEQFF.